Listed below are T cell receptor beta chains from one sample, sequenced in a study of shared clonotypes between healthy human individuals. Sequencing used immunoSEQ multiplex PCR; TCRdb keeps in-frame clones, though not all of them. Of some 1 million clones detected, about 75% appear once; the ten largest clones hold less than 1.5%. Sequencing used memory CD4+ T cells sorted from blood. These receptors were taken from a man between 18 and 29 years old in good health. Both conserved end residues are part of each CDR3. A D gene is named only where the DNA matches it firmly. The listing skips clone size in some rows; elsewhere it reads once, few, many or a size class.

CAISEQFLTYEQYF	TGTGCCATCAGTGAGCAATTTTTAACCTACGAGCAGTACTTC	.	TRBJ2-7	.	TRBV10-3
CASREGAGGELFF	TGTGCCAGCAGAGAGGGGGCTGGCGGGGAGCTGTTTTTT	.	TRBJ2-2	TRBD1	TRBV6-6
CASSFEEDTEAFF	TGTGCCAGCAGCTTTGAGGAGGACACTGAAGCTTTCTTT	few	TRBJ1-1	.	TRBV11-2
CASRQGLGYGYTF	TGTGCCAGCAGACAGGGACTTGGCTATGGCTACACCTTC	.	TRBJ1-2	.	TRBV6-1
CASSPQEASPLHF	TGTGCCAGCAGCCCCCAGGAGGCTTCACCCCTCCACTTT	.	TRBJ1-6	.	TRBV11-2
CASTAGKKVRYTGELFF	TGTGCCAGCACCGCTGGGAAAAAAGTCAGATACACCGGGGAGCTGTTTTTT	.	TRBJ2-2	.	TRBV27
CASSLGSGKGDTQYF	TGTGCCAGCAGCTTGGGCAGCGGGAAAGGAGATACGCAGTATTTT	once	TRBJ2-3	TRBD2	TRBV7-2
CASSNRQGTYEQYF	TGTGCCAGCAGTAACCGACAGGGAACTTACGAGCAGTACTTC	once	TRBJ2-7	TRBD1	TRBV2
CASGLELSPLHF	TGTGCCAGCGGTCTCGAGCTTTCACCCCTCCACTTT	few	TRBJ1-6	.	TRBV28
CASSEVAIGGSNQPQHF	TGTGCCAGCAGTGAAGTAGCGATCGGCGGTAGCAATCAGCCCCAGCATTTT	.	TRBJ1-5	.	TRBV2
CASSLNPGVINEKLFF	TGTGCCAGCAGCCTTAACCCAGGGGTGATTAATGAAAAACTGTTTTTT	.	TRBJ1-4	.	TRBV11-2
CASSLGTSGSTYEQYF	TGTGCCAGCAGCTTGGGGACTAGCGGGAGTACCTACGAGCAGTACTTC	.	TRBJ2-7	TRBD2	TRBV7-2
CASSLLDRGVTIYF	TGTGCCAGCAGCCTCCTGGACAGGGGGGTTACCATATATTTT	.	TRBJ1-3	TRBD1	TRBV11-2
CASSFDRGWGGYTF	TGTGCCAGCAGTTTTGACAGGGGATGGGGTGGCTACACCTTC	.	TRBJ1-2	TRBD1	TRBV5-4
CASSLRRNEKLFF	TGCGCCAGCAGCTTGCGACGCAATGAAAAACTGTTTTTT	.	TRBJ1-4	.	TRBV5-1
CAWRGAWSSYNEQFF	TGTGCCTGGAGGGGCGCCTGGAGCTCCTACAATGAGCAGTTCTTC	.	TRBJ2-1	.	TRBV30
CATRDGGYTF	TGTGCCACCCGTGACGGGGGCTACACCTTC	many	TRBJ1-2	.	TRBV6-5
CASSVGDSQYQPQHF	TGTGCCAGCAGTGTCGGGGACAGCCAGTATCAGCCCCAGCATTTT	few	TRBJ1-5	TRBD1	TRBV6-1
CASSPQRGGPADTQYF	TGTGCCAGCAGCCCCCAGCGGGGGGGCCCTGCAGATACGCAGTATTTT	.	TRBJ2-3	TRBD2	TRBV7-3
CASSYGRDTEAFF	TGTGCCAGCAGTTACGGGAGGGATACTGAAGCTTTCTTT	.	TRBJ1-1	.	TRBV6-5
CASSSPGTPLHF	TGTGCCAGCAGTTCCCCCGGGACACCCCTCCACTTT	.	TRBJ1-6	.	TRBV27
CASHRQENIGYTF	TGTGCCAGCCACAGACAGGAGAATATTGGCTACACCTTC	few	TRBJ1-2	.	TRBV2
CASSYSAENYNSPLHF	TGTGCCAGCAGTTACTCTGCAGAGAACTATAATTCACCCCTCCACTTT	.	TRBJ1-6	.	TRBV6-5
CASSLGGDQPQHF	TGTGCCAGCAGTTTAGGGGGGGATCAGCCCCAGCATTTT	.	TRBJ1-5	.	TRBV6-1
CASIYGSSYNSPLHF	TGTGCCAGCATTTATGGGAGCTCCTATAATTCACCCCTCCACTTT	.	TRBJ1-6	.	TRBV6-1
CASSPDPGFNQPQHF	TGCGCCAGCAGCCCAGATCCGGGTTTCAATCAGCCCCAGCATTTT	.	TRBJ1-5	.	TRBV5-1
CASSLVAGAYTGELFF	TGTGCCAGCAGCTTGGTGGCAGGGGCCTACACCGGGGAGCTGTTTTTT	few	TRBJ2-2	.	TRBV5-5
CASSLDRNNSPLHF	TGTGCCAGCTCACTCGACCGAAATAATTCACCCCTCCACTTT	.	TRBJ1-6	.	TRBV18
CASSYSEGGSSPLHF	TGTGCCAGCAGTTACTCGGAGGGAGGTAGTTCACCCCTCCACTTT	.	TRBJ1-6	.	TRBV6-5
CASSLEGHRYEQYF	TGCGCCAGCAGCTTGGAGGGACATCGCTACGAGCAGTACTTC	.	TRBJ2-7	.	TRBV5-1
CASRQASQGNTIYF	TGTGCCAGCAGACAGGCTTCTCAGGGAAACACCATATATTTT	few	TRBJ1-3	.	TRBV6-1
CASRPESESRKTQYF	TGTGCCAGCCGACCGGAGAGCGAATCGCGAAAGACCCAGTACTTC	.	TRBJ2-5	.	TRBV25-1
CASSSPETGNYEQYF	TGTGCCAGCAGCTCGCCCGAGACAGGGAACTACGAGCAGTACTTC	.	TRBJ2-7	TRBD1	TRBV7-9
CASGLAGSGQDTQYF	TGCGCCAGCGGCCTTGCAGGTAGCGGCCAAGATACGCAGTATTTT	many	TRBJ2-3	.	TRBV5-1
CASGLVLSSRTGSSYEQYF	TGTGCTAGTGGTTTGGTTCTTAGCTCAAGGACAGGGAGCTCCTACGAGCAGTACTTC	.	TRBJ2-7	TRBD1	TRBV12-5
CASRIGVENTEAFF	TGTGCCAGCAGAATCGGGGTCGAGAACACTGAAGCTTTCTTT	.	TRBJ1-1	.	TRBV7-8
CASSSQHRAEQYF	TGTGCCAGTAGTTCTCAACACAGGGCCGAGCAGTACTTC	.	TRBJ2-7	.	TRBV19
CASSFWSGNYGYTF	TGTGCCAGCAGTTTCTGGTCAGGGAACTATGGCTACACCTTC	few	TRBJ1-2	.	TRBV28
CASSLERTRTYEQYF	TGTGCCAGCAGCTTAGAACGGACAAGGACCTACGAGCAGTACTTC	.	TRBJ2-7	.	TRBV7-2
CASSPRGGGKNIQYF	TGTGCCAGCAGCCCGCGAGGGGGGGGAAAAAACATTCAGTACTTC	.	TRBJ2-4	.	TRBV7-9
CASGFSSRFAEQYF	TGTGCTAGTGGTTTCAGCAGCCGTTTCGCCGAGCAGTACTTC	.	TRBJ2-7	.	TRBV12-5
CASSLTIDNEQYF	TGTGCCAGCAGCTTAACCATTGACAACGAGCAGTACTTC	many	TRBJ2-7	.	TRBV7-9
CASSRGDGRGLEKLFF	TGTGCCAGCAGCCGAGGGGACGGTCGAGGCCTGGAAAAACTGTTTTTT	few	TRBJ1-4	.	TRBV13
CASSEGRNYEQYF	TGCGCCAGCAGCGAGGGACGGAACTACGAGCAGTACTTC	.	TRBJ2-7	.	TRBV5-1
CASRTQRQVIDTQYF	TGCGCCAGCAGGACGCAGCGGCAAGTCATTGATACGCAGTATTTT	.	TRBJ2-3	.	TRBV10-2
CASSLTSGGETQYF	TGTGCCAGCAGCTTGACTAGCGGGGGGGAGACCCAGTACTTC	.	TRBJ2-5	TRBD2	TRBV5-4
CASSIEVTRSYEQYF	TGTGCCAGTAGTATAGAGGTGACTCGGAGCTACGAGCAGTACTTC	.	TRBJ2-7	.	TRBV19